Given below is one T cell receptor (beta chain) in context. As originally analysed: Using reference gene primer amplification, nucleated cell counts were estimated. Only in-frame clones appear in the TCRdb table, and some are missing; sequencing was by immunoSEQ multiplex PCR. Clonal size and the V and J genes are those of that table, whereas D and trimming came from the DNA. This table has roughly 120,000 clones, approximately 89% appearing once. The data belong to a study of blood T cell repertoires in COVID-19. Followed longitudinally, the Seattle patients had been enrolled during active infection. This CDR3 is 15 amino acids long. The junction had 12 bases not matched to a gene; V was cut back by 4 bases and J by 12 bases. Germline assignment: CDR1 SGHRS and CDR2 YFSETQ.

The TCR sequence derives from a woman of 80 years or more with COVID-19, enrolled during active disease. What was sequenced was peripheral blood. The V and J genes are TRBV5-1 and TRBJ1-6, with 8 bases fitting TRBD1. The CDR3 coding sequence is TGCGCCAGCAGCACGGGGACAGGCCATTTGGAACCCCTCCACTTT. Encoded protein: CASSTGTGHLEPLHF.